The sequence of this T cell receptor (beta chain) was determined in a study of control samples from healthy donors and cancer patients. Only in-frame clones appear in the TCRdb table, and some are missing; sequencing was by immunoSEQ multiplex PCR. The data show over 10,000 clones, approximately 77% seen once. Details on this clone: Other DNA sequences in this sample translate to the same CDR3.

CDR1 and CDR2 (germline): SEHNR, FQNEAQ (reference sequence). The CDR3 totals 14 residues. V gave up 0 bases and J gave up 2 bases, with 7 bases separating them. V gene TRBV7-9 combines with J gene TRBJ2-5; TRBD2 might be the D (6 bases). The sequence was obtained from a male donor with melanoma. The sample comprised formalin-fixed, paraffin-embedded tissue. The CDR3 spells CASSLAREQETQYF. Here the CDR3 DNA reads TGTGCCAGCAGCTTAGCACGGGAGCAAGAGACCCAGTACTTC.